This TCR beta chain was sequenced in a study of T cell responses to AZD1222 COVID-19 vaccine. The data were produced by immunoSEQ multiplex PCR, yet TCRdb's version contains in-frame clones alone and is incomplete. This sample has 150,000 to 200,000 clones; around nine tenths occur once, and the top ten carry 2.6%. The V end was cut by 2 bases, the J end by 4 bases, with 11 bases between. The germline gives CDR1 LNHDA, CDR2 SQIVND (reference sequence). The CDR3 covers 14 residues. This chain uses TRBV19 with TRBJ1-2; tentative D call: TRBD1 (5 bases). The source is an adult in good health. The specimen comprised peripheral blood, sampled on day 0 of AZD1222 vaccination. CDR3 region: CASSIYPGAYGYTF. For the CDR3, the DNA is TGTGCCAGTAGTATATATCCCGGGGCCTATGGCTACACCTTC.